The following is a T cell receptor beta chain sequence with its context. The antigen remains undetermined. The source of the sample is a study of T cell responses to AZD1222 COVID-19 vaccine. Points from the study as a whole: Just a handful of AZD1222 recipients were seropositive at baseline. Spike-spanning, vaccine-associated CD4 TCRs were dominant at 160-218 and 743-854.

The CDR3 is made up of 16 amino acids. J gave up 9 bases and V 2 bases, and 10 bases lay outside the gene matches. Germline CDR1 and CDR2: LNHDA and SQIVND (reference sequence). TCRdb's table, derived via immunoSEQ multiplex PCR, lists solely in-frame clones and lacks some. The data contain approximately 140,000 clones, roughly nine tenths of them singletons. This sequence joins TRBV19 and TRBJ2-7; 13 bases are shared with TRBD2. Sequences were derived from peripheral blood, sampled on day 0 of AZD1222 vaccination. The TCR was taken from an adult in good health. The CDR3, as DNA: TGTGCCAGTAGTATACGTGGACTAGCGGGAGTTAGCGGGCAGTACTTC. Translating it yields CASSIRGLAGVSGQYF.